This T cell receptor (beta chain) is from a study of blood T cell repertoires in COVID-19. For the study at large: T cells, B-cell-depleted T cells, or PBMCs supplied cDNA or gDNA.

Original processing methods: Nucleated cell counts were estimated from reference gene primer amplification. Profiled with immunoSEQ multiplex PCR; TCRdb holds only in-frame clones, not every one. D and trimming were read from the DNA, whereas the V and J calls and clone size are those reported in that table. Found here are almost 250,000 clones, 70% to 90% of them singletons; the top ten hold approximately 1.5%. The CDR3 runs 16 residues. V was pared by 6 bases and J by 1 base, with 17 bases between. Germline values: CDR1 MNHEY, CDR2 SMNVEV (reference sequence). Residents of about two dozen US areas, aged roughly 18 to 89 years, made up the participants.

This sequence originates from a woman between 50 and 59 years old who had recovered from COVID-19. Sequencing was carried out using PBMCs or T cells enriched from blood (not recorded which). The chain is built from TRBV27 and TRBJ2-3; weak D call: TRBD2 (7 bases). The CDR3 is CASSPLEGGGTDTQYF. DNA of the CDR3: TGTGCCAGCAGCCCGCTGGAAGGGGGGGGCACAGATACGCAGTATTTT.